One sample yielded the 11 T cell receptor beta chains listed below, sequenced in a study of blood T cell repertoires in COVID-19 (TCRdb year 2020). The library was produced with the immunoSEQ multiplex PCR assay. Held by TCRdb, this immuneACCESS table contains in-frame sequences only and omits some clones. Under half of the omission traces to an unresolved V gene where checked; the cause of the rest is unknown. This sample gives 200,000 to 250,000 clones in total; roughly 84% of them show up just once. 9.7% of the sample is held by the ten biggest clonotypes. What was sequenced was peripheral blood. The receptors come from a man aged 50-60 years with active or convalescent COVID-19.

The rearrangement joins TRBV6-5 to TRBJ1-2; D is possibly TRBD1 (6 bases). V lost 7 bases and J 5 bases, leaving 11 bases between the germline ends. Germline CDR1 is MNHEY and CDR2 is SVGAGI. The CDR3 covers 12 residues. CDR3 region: CASKRTEYGYTF. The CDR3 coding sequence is TGTGCCAGCAAAAGGACAGAATATGGCTACACCTTC.

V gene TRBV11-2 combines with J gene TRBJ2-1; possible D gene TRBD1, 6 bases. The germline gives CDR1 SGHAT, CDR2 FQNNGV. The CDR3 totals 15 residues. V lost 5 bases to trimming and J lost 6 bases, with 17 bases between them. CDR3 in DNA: TGTGCCAGCAGCCCCGGGACAAGGGTTGTCAATGAGCAGTTCTTC. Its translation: CASSPGTRVVNEQFF. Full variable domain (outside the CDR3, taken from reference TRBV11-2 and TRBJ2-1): EAGVAQSPRYKIIEKRQSVAFWCNPISGHATLYWYQQILGQGPKLLIQFQNNGVVDDSQLPKDRFSAERLKGVDSTLKIQPAKLEDSAVYLCASSPGTRVVNEQFFGPGTRLTVL.

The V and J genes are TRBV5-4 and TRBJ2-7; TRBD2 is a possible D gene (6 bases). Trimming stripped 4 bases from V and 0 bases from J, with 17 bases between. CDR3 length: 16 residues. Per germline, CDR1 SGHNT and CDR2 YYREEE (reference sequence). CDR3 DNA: TGTGCCAGCAGCCCCGAGGCCGGGAGAAGCTCCTACGAGCAGTACTTC. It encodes CASSPEAGRSSYEQYF.

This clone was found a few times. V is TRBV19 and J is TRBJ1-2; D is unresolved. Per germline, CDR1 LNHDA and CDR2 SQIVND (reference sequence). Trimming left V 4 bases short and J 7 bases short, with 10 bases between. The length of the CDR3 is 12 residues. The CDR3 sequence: CASSNDLGGYTF. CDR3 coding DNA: TGTGCCAGTAGTAACGACTTGGGTGGCTACACCTTC.

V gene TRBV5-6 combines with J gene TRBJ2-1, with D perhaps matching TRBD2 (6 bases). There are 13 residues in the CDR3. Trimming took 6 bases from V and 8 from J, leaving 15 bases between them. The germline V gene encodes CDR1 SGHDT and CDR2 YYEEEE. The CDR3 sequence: CASNFGSWDEQFF. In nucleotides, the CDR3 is TGTGCCAGCAACTTCGGGAGTTGGGATGAGCAGTTCTTC.

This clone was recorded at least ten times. CDR3 amino acids: CASSQGNTGELFF. The CDR3 region has the DNA TGTGCCAGCAGTCAGGGAAACACCGGGGAGCTGTTTTTT. The gene calls are TRBV2 and TRBJ2-2; a weak D match, TRBD1 (5 bases). This CDR3 spans 13 amino acids. The V and J ends lost 5 bases and 2 bases respectively, with 6 bases between them. The germline V gene has CDR1 SNHLY and CDR2 FYNNEI.

CDR3: CASSLVGGLAGGTETQYF. DNA of the CDR3: TGTGCCAGCAGCTTGGTGGGAGGACTAGCGGGAGGTACAGAGACCCAGTACTTC. The V gene is TRBV5-6, the J gene TRBJ2-5; TRBD2 aligns across 14 bases. CDR1 and CDR2 from the germline V gene are SGHDT and YYEEEE. CDR3 length: 18 amino acids. J was trimmed by 4 bases and V by 0 bases; bases with no gene match: 8.

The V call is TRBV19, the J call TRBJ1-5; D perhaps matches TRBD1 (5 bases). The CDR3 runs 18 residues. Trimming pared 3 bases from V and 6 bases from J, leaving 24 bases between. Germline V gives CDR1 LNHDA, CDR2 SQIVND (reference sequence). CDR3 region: CASSIDGGGVAPSQPQHF. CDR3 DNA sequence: TGTGCCAGTAGTATTGATGGAGGAGGGGTTGCGCCCAGTCAGCCCCAGCATTTT. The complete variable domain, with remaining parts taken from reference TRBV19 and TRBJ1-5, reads DGGITQSPKYLFRKEGQNVTLSCEQNLNHDAMYWYRQDPGQGLRLIYYSQIVNDFQKGDIAEGYSVSREKKESFPLTVTSAQKNPTAFYLCASSIDGGGVAPSQPQHFGDGTRLSIL.

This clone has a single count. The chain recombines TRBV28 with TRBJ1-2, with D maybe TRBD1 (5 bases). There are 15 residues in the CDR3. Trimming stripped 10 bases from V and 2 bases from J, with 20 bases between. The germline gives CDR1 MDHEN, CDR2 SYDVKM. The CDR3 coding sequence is TGTGCCACCGATTCGGGGGTCAACCGGAACTATGGCTACACCTTC. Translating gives CATDSGVNRNYGYTF.

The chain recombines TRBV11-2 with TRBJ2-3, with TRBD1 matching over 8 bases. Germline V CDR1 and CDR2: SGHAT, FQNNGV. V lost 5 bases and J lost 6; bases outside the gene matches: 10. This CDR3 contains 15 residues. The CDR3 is CASSSPQGVKDTQYF. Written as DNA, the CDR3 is TGTGCCAGCAGCAGCCCACAGGGGGTCAAGGATACGCAGTATTTT.

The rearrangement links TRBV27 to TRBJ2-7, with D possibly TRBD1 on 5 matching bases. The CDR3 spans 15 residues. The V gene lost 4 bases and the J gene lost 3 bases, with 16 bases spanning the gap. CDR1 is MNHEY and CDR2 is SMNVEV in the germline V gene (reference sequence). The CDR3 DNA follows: TGTGCCAGCAGTTACAGTGGGGCGGCGATCTACGAGCAGTACTTC. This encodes CASSYSGAAIYEQYF.